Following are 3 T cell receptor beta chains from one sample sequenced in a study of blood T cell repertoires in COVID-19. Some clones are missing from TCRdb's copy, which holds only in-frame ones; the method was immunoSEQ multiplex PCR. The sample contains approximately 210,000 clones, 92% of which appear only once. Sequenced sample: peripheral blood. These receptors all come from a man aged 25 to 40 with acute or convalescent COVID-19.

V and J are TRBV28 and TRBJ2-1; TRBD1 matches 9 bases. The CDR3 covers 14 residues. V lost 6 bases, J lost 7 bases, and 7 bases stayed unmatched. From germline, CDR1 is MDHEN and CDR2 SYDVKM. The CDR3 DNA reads TGTGCCAGCAGCCGGGACAGGGTTACGAATGAGCAGTTCTTC. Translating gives CASSRDRVTNEQFF.

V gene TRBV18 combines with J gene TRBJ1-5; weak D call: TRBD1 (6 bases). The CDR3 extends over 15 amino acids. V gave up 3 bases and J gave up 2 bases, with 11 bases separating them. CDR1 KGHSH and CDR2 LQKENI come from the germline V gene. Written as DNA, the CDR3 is TGTGCCAGCTCACCGACAGGCAGGGGCAATCAGCCCCAGCATTTT. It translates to CASSPTGRGNQPQHF.

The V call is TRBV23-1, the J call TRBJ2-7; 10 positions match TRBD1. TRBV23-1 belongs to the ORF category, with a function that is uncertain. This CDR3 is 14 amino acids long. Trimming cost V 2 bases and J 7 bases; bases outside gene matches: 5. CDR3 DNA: TGCGCCAGCAGTCAAACGGACAGGGGGTTTGAGCAGTACTTC. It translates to CASSQTDRGFEQYF.